Presented here are 32 T cell receptor beta chains from one specimen sequenced in a study of cytomegalovirus exposure and HLA in healthy donors. Both 60 Vbeta primers and 13 Jbeta primers went into the PCR. Produced via immunoSEQ multiplex PCR; TCRdb's table is partial and in-frame only. Here the sample spans about 170,000 clones, around 76% being singletons. The sequenced sample consisted of PBMCs. Receptor source: a woman in her twenties or thirties in good health and CMV-seropositive.

This chain connects TRBV27 to TRBJ1-2; 8 bases are shared with TRBD1. Germline CDR1 reads MNHEY; CDR2 reads SMNVEV (reference sequence). The CDR3 is 15 residues long. Trimming took 9 bases from V and 6 from J; bases not matched to a gene: 15. CDR3: CARMGAEDRDNGYTF. The CDR3 coding sequence is TGTGCCAGAATGGGGGCAGAGGACAGGGACAATGGCTACACCTTC.

This clone turned up a few times. This chain uses TRBV29-1 with TRBJ2-4; TRBD1 matches 8 bases. V shed 5 bases, J shed 4 bases, and the junction held 4 bases outside the gene matches. The CDR3 is 13 residues long. The germline V gene encodes CDR1 SQVTM and CDR2 ANQGSEA. In DNA form, the CDR3 reads TGCAGCGTTCTTAGACAGGGGAAAAACATTCAGTACTTC. It codes for CSVLRQGKNIQYF.

The chain couples TRBV4-1 to TRBJ2-7; TRBD1 matches at 8 bases. This CDR3 comprises 16 residues. Germline CDR1 is MGHRA and CDR2 is YSYEKL. After removal of 4 bases from V and 5 bases from J, the junction contained 13 bases not matched to a gene. The chain's CDR3 is CASSPSLDRAANEQYF. CDR3 DNA: TGCGCCAGCAGCCCCAGTTTGGACAGGGCAGCCAACGAGCAGTACTTC.

The chain carries TRBV6-6 and TRBJ1-2; 7 bases are shared with TRBD1. CDR1 and CDR2 from the germline V gene are MNHNY and SVGAGI (reference sequence). V lost 5 bases, J lost 0 bases, and 3 bases stayed unmatched. The CDR3 is 14 residues long. The CDR3 sequence is CASSDRATNYGYTF. CDR3 DNA: TGTGCCAGCAGTGACAGGGCTACTAACTATGGCTACACCTTC.

The chain couples TRBV5-1 to TRBJ2-6; 7 bases map to TRBD1. CDR3 length equals 16 residues. After removal of 8 bases from V and 2 bases from J, the junction contained 10 bases not matched to a gene. Germline loops: CDR1 SGHRS, CDR2 YFSETQ. This CDR3 is CASGHSGGAGANVLTF. CDR3 coding DNA: TGCGCCAGTGGACACTCAGGGGGAGCTGGGGCCAACGTCCTGACTTTC.

The chain couples TRBV14 to TRBJ1-5, with D unclear. V lost 6 bases and J 6 bases, leaving 15 bases between the germline ends. CDR1 is SGHDN and CDR2 is FVKESK in the germline V gene. The length of the CDR3 is 14 residues. CDR3 loop: CASRGWARTQPQHF. The CDR3 bases are TGTGCCAGCAGGGGTTGGGCAAGAACTCAGCCCCAGCATTTT.

This chain's CDR3 is CASSIRQDSPNSPLHF. The CDR3 bases are TGCGCCAGCAGCATCAGACAGGACAGCCCTAATTCACCCCTCCACTTT. This rearrangement joins TRBV4-1 to TRBJ1-6, with D possibly TRBD1 on 6 matching bases. Germline V gene data show CDR1 as MGHRA and CDR2 as YSYEKL. The germline V and J ends were trimmed by 5 bases and 6 bases, with 17 bases remaining between them. This CDR3 has 16 residues.

This clone was detected only once. The rearrangement joins TRBV19 to TRBJ2-5, with no clear D. Germline V gives CDR1 LNHDA, CDR2 SQIVND (reference sequence). The CDR3 runs to 13 residues. V was clipped by 5 bases and J by 1 base, with 8 bases between them. CDR3 sequence (DNA): TGTGCCAGTAGTGAGCTTCTCCAAGAGACCCAGTACTTC. Residues: CASSELLQETQYF.

The rearrangement uses TRBV9 and TRBJ2-1, with D tentatively TRBD1 (5 bases). The V gene lost 0 bases and the J gene lost 1 base, with 11 bases spanning the gap. The CDR3 extends over 16 amino acids. Germline CDR1 SGDLS, CDR2 YYNGEE. In DNA form, the CDR3 reads TGTGCCAGCAGCGTAGGCTTAGGGGCGTCCTACAATGAGCAGTTCTTC. It specifies CASSVGLGASYNEQFF.

This clone has more than one count but fewer than ten. The genes are TRBV7-8 and TRBJ2-3; TRBD2 is a possible D gene (5 bases). CDR3 length: 16 residues. V was cut by 5 bases and J by 6 bases, with 21 bases left in between. CDR1 is SGHVS, CDR2 FQNEAQ, per germline. The CDR3 protein is CASSPRLGGGADTQYF. DNA for the CDR3: TGTGCCAGCAGCCCCCGTTTGGGTGGAGGAGCTGATACGCAGTATTTT.

CDR3 DNA sequence: TGTGCCAGCAGGAGGGGACTAGCGGACCCTCAAGAGACCCAGTACTTC. Protein product: CASRRGLADPQETQYF. V usage is TRBV28 and J usage is TRBJ2-5; 11 bases agree with TRBD2. Trimming removed 6 bases from V and 2 bases from J; junction bases left unmatched: 8. CDR1 and CDR2 (germline): MDHEN, SYDVKM. This CDR3 spans 16 amino acids.

The chain couples TRBV30 to TRBJ1-5; maybe TRBD1 (6 bases). In germline, CDR1 is GTSNPN, CDR2 SVGIG (reference sequence). Trimming stripped 4 bases from V and 5 bases from J, with 12 bases between. The CDR3 loop spans 13 amino acids. Here the CDR3 reads CAWTLQGDQPQHF. The CDR3 nucleotides read TGTGCCTGGACGTTACAGGGAGATCAGCCCCAGCATTTT.

This clone was counted a single time. This rearrangement joins TRBV9 to TRBJ2-1; 8 positions agree with TRBD2. This CDR3 spans 15 amino acids. V shed 3 bases and J 4 bases; nucleotides not matched to a gene: 6. Germline lookup yields CDR1 SGDLS and CDR2 YYNGEE. The CDR3 protein is CASSAPGTRYNEQFF. CDR3 DNA sequence: TGTGCCAGCAGCGCCCCCGGGACTAGGTACAATGAGCAGTTCTTC.

The chain has TRBV18 and TRBJ1-2, with 10 positions matching TRBD1. The CDR3 is 13 amino acids. The J segment lost 8 bases and the V segment lost 3 bases, leaving 3 bases of the junction unmatched. Germline V gene data show CDR1 as KGHSH and CDR2 as LQKENI. CDR3: CASSPGTGEGYTF. CDR3 bases: TGTGCCAGCTCACCGGGGACAGGGGAAGGCTACACCTTC.

This clone was recorded a few times. The genes are TRBV5-4 and TRBJ2-1; D is perhaps TRBD1 (6 bases). Germline-derived CDR1 and CDR2 are SGHNT and YYREEE (reference sequence). Trimming removed 4 bases at V and 7 bases at J, with 12 bases between. The length of the CDR3 is 13 residues. In DNA form, the CDR3 reads TGTGCCAGCAGCGTTCAGGGGATAAATGAGCAGTTCTTC. This codes for CASSVQGINEQFF.

The chain couples TRBV4-1 to TRBJ1-2; tentatively, D is TRBD1 (5 bases). V dropped 3 bases and J dropped 2 bases, with 7 bases sitting between them. Germline V CDR1 and CDR2: MGHRA, YSYEKL. There are 13 residues in the CDR3. Here the CDR3 DNA reads TGCGCCAGCAGCCAGACAGTCAACTATGGCTACACCTTC. Its translation is CASSQTVNYGYTF.

The J gene is TRBJ2-2, the V gene TRBV6-5; D might be TRBD1 (6 bases). The CDR3 loop spans 14 amino acids. Germline V lookup: CDR1 MNHEY, CDR2 SVGAGI. V lost 7 bases to trimming and J lost 1 base, with 10 bases between them. CDR3 protein: CASTRTENTGELFF. The CDR3 nucleotides read TGTGCCAGCACCCGGACAGAGAACACCGGGGAGCTGTTTTTT.

This clone came up a few times. The chain combines TRBV6-5 with TRBJ1-1, with D unclear. The ends were cut back, 0 bases at V and 1 base at J, with 6 bases in the middle. The CDR3 loop spans 14 amino acids. Per germline, CDR1 MNHEY and CDR2 SVGAGI. CDR3 sequence: CASSYSRGNTEAFF. Here the CDR3 DNA reads TGTGCCAGCAGTTACTCGAGAGGGAACACTGAAGCTTTCTTT.

The genes are TRBV30 and TRBJ2-1; the match to TRBD2 covers 8 bases. The CDR3 totals 17 residues. Germline V gene lookup returns CDR1 GTSNPN and CDR2 SVGIG (reference sequence). The V gene end was trimmed by 5 bases and the J gene end by 5 bases; junction bases not matched to a gene: 17. As DNA, the CDR3 is TGTGCCTGGGATGTATCCCGGGGGGGAACCGGGCACAATGAGCAGTTCTTC. Protein: CAWDVSRGGTGHNEQFF.

This sequence joins TRBV9 and TRBJ1-6; perhaps TRBD1 as D (5 bases). Germline CDR1 and CDR2: SGDLS and YYNGEE. The CDR3 is made up of 14 amino acids. Trimming cost V 4 bases and J 8 bases, with 13 bases left between them. Here the CDR3 reads CASSWGGVDSPLHF. CDR3 nucleotides: TGTGCCAGCAGCTGGGGAGGGGTTGATTCACCCCTCCACTTT.

The chain is built from TRBV2 and TRBJ1-2; possible D gene TRBD1, 5 bases. The CDR3 totals 14 residues. The germline V and J ends were trimmed by 2 bases and 8 bases, with 15 bases remaining between them. From germline, CDR1 is SNHLY and CDR2 FYNNEI. The CDR3 spells CASSEYSGGEGYTF. The CDR3 DNA reads TGTGCCAGCAGTGAATATTCGGGAGGGGAGGGCTACACCTTC.

In its sample, this clone was seen a few times. J is TRBJ2-3 and V is TRBV4-3; perhaps TRBD1 as D (5 bases). This CDR3 region has 15 residues. The V end lost 4 bases, the J end lost 2 bases, and 13 bases lay between the germline ends. Germline CDR1 LGHNA, CDR2 YSLEER. In nucleotides, the CDR3 is TGCGCCAGCAGCCGACTGACAGATTACACAGATACGCAGTATTTT. Protein: CASSRLTDYTDTQYF.

This sequence joins TRBV27 and TRBJ2-5; 9 bases agree with TRBD2. CDR1 is MNHEY and CDR2 is SMNVEV in the germline V gene (reference sequence). This CDR3 has 18 residues. After removal of 6 bases from V and 2 bases from J, the junction contained 16 bases not matched to a gene. CDR3 sequence: CASSSRQTSGGLQETQYF. In nucleotides, the CDR3 is TGTGCCAGCAGCTCCAGACAGACTAGCGGAGGACTACAAGAGACCCAGTACTTC.

This clone was observed a few times. The rearrangement links TRBV10-3 to TRBJ2-7; no firm D call. Germline V gene sequence: CDR1 ENHRY, CDR2 SYGVKD. The CDR3 is made up of 13 amino acids. V lost 3 bases, J lost 5 bases, and 11 bases lay in between. CDR3 sequence: CAISEHQTDEQYF. CDR3 coding DNA: TGTGCCATCAGTGAACATCAGACTGACGAGCAGTACTTC.

This clone was picked up a small number of times. The CDR3 DNA is TGCAGCGTCAGGGTTACGAGCTCCTACGAGCAGTACTTC. Translation: CSVRVTSSYEQYF. This chain connects TRBV29-1 to TRBJ2-7; a possible D gene is TRBD1 (5 bases). The CDR3 sequence is 13 residues long. The ends were cut back, 6 bases at V and 0 bases at J, with 12 bases in the middle. Germline CDR1 SQVTM, CDR2 ANQGSEA.

V gene TRBV21-1 combines with J gene TRBJ1-2; TRBD1 was called by the table and not checked on the DNA. TRBV21-1 is a pseudogene. This CDR3 contains 15 residues. CDR3 sequence: CASSKGGRHNYGYTF. DNA of the CDR3: TGTGCCAGCAGCAAAGGTGGCAGGCATAACTATGGCTACACCTTC.

There are a few counts of this clone. The gene calls are TRBV11-2 and TRBJ1-1, with TRBD1 matching 8 bases. V lost 5 bases and J lost 0; bases outside the gene matches: 17. Germline V gene lookup returns CDR1 SGHAT and CDR2 FQNNGV. CDR3 length: 19 amino acids. The CDR3 loop is CASSPYSGQGVPMNTEAFF. The CDR3, as DNA: TGTGCCAGCAGCCCCTACTCCGGACAGGGAGTTCCCATGAACACTGAAGCTTTCTTT.

This clone was recorded once. This chain connects TRBV5-1 to TRBJ2-3, with 7 bases aligning to TRBD1. The J segment lost 3 bases and the V segment lost 6 bases, leaving 10 bases of the junction unmatched. The length of the CDR3 is 15 residues. The germline gives CDR1 SGHRS, CDR2 YFSETQ. CDR3 residues: CASTQGDPSTDTQYF. DNA of the CDR3: TGCGCCAGCACCCAGGGGGACCCAAGTACAGATACGCAGTATTTT.

This chain links TRBV7-2 with TRBJ2-5; TRBD2 matches at 9 bases. The CDR3 spans 14 residues. Trimming at V came to 8 bases and at J to 2 bases, leaving 6 bases not matched to a gene. From germline, CDR1 is SGHTA and CDR2 FQGNSA. The chain's CDR3 is CASGPRGGQETQYF. The CDR3 DNA sequence: TGTGCCAGCGGACCGCGGGGGGGACAAGAGACCCAGTACTTC.

The V call is TRBV30, the J call TRBJ1-1; the D gene is possibly TRBD1 (5 bases). V was shortened by 3 bases and J by 3 bases, with 11 bases between the two germline ends. CDR1 is GTSNPN and CDR2 is SVGIG in the germline V gene (reference sequence). The CDR3 spans 13 residues. Written as DNA, the CDR3 is TGTGCCTGGAGCGCAGGGTGGGACACTGAAGCTTTCTTT. This translates into CAWSAGWDTEAFF.

The rearrangement links TRBV27 to TRBJ2-2; the match to TRBD1 covers 9 bases. This CDR3 has 17 amino acids. The V gene's germline CDR1 is MNHEY and CDR2 SMNVEV (reference sequence). V lost 5 bases to trimming and J lost 5 bases; unmatched junction nucleotides: 12. CDR3 bases: TGTGCCAGCAGTACCTACAGGGGGCAGGGTTTGACCGGGGAGCTGTTTTTT. As protein: CASSTYRGQGLTGELFF.

The chain uses TRBV7-8 and TRBJ2-1, with 15 bases aligning to TRBD2. The CDR3 extends over 16 amino acids. J gave up 9 bases and V 5 bases, and 8 bases lay outside the gene matches. CDR1 and CDR2 (germline): SGHVS, FQNEAQ. The CDR3 is CASSLWTSGGEGEQFF. CDR3 DNA: TGTGCCAGCAGCCTATGGACTAGCGGGGGGGAAGGTGAGCAGTTCTTC. The variable domain in full, completed from reference TRBV7-8 and TRBJ2-1, reads GAGVSQSPRYKVAKRGQDVALRCDPISGHVSLFWYQQALGQGPEFLTYFQNEAQLDKSGLPSDRFFAERPEGSVSTLKIQRTQQEDSAVYLCASSLWTSGGEGEQFFGPGTRLTVL.